The clone carrying this TCR beta chain was seen only once. Germline-derived CDR1 and CDR2 are MNHEY and SVGAGI. The CDR3 is 15 amino acids. The J segment lost 6 bases and the V segment lost 2 bases, leaving 3 bases of the junction unmatched. The data originate from a study of blood T cell repertoires in COVID-19. For the study at large: From the United States, Italy and Spain came samples of acute and convalescent COVID-19. PBMCs, B-cell-depleted T cells, or T cells provided the cDNA or gDNA that made up the material.

In the authors' methods: For nucleated cells, counts were estimated from reference gene primer amplification. Assay: immunoSEQ multiplex PCR; the TCRdb copy retains only in-frame clones and omits some. The DNA gave D and trimming, while V, J and clone size come from that table. The profile shows just over 150,000 clones, roughly 85% of them singletons. The TCR comes from a human donor with acute or convalescent COVID-19. The donor label of this sample is uncertain. V is TRBV6-5 and J is TRBJ1-6; 8 nucleotides line up with TRBD1. Sample: peripheral blood. CDR3 DNA sequence: TGTGCCAGCAGTTACGACGGACAGGGTAATTCACCCCTCCACTTT. It translates to CASSYDGQGNSPLHF.